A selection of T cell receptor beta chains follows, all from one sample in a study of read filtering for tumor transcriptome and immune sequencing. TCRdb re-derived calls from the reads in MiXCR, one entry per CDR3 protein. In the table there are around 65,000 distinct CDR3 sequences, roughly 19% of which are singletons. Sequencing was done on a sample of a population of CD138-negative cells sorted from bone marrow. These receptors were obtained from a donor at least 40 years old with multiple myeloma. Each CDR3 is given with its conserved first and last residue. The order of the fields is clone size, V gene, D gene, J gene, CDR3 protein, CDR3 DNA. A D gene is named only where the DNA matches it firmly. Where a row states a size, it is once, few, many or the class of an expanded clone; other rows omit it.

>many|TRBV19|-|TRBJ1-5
CATEGTGNSNQPQHF
TGTGCCACTGAAGGGACGGGAAATAGCAATCAGCCCCAGCATTTT
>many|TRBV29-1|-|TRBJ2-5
CSVARETQYF
TGCAGCGTTGCAAGGGAGACCCAGTACTTC
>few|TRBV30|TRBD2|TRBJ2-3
CAWTSGTSTDTQYF
TGTGCCTGGACTAGCGGGACTAGCACAGATACGCAGTATTTT
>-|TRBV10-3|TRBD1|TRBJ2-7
CAIKRDSEQYF
TGTGCCATCAAACGGGACAGCGAGCAGTACTTC
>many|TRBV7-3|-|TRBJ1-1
CASAWGTNTEAFF
TGTGCCAGCGCTTGGGGTACGAACACTGAAGCTTTCTTT
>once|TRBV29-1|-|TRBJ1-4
CSVLSMQNEKLFF
TGCAGCGTTTTAAGTATGCAGAATGAAAAACTGTTTTTT
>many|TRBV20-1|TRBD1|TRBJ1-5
CSASIGTGRNQPQHF
TGCAGTGCTTCAATCGGGACAGGGAGGAATCAGCCCCAGCATTTT
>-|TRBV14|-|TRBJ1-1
CASSPGTSGEQYF
TGTGCCAGCAGCCCCGGGACCTCCGGGGAGCAGTACTTT
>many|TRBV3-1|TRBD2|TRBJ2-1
CASSPAARLGGRQSYNEQFF
TGTGCCAGCAGCCCGGCGGCTCGGTTGGGCGGGAGGCAGTCCTACAATGAGCAGTTCTTC
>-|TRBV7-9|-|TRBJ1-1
CASSLMNTEASF
TGTGCCAGCAGCTTGATGAACACTGAAGCTTCCTTT
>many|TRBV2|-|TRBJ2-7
CASRDLPAEQYF
TGTGCCAGCCGGGACCTCCCCGCCGAGCAGTACTTC
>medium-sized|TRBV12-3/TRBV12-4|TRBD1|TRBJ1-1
CASSRQGPNTEAFF
TGTGCCAGCAGCCGACAGGGACCGAACACTGAAGCTTTCTTT
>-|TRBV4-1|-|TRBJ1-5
CASSQQVRGLGNQPQHF
TGCGCCAGCAGCCAGCAGGTCAGGGGTTTGGGCAATCAGCCCCAGCATTTT
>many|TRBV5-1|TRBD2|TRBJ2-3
CASSLSAGGGADTQYF
TGCGCCAGCAGCTTGTCGGCGGGAGGAGGCGCAGATACGCAGTATTTT
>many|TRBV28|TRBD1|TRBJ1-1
CASRKRDRSLEAFF
TGTGCCAGCAGGAAACGGGACAGGTCCCTCGAAGCTTTCTTT
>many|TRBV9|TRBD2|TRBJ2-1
CASRGLAGNNEQFF
TGTGCCAGCAGGGGACTAGCGGGGAACAATGAGCAGTTCTTC
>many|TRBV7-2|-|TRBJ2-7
CASSRNGAFYEQYF
TGTGCCAGCAGCCGGAATGGGGCTTTCTACGAGCAGTACTTC
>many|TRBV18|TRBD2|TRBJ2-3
CASSPRQTSGTDTQYF
TGTGCCAGCTCACCACGCCAGACTAGCGGCACAGATACGCAGTATTTT
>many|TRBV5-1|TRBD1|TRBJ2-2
CASSLGRTGGFDGELFF
TGCGCCAGCAGCTTGGGTCGGACAGGGGGGTTCGACGGGGAGCTGTTTTTT
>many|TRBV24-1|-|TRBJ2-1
CATSESYAGEQFF
TGTGCCACCAGTGAGTCTTACGCGGGGGAGCAGTTCTTC
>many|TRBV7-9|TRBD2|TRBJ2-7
CASSSPAGGIHEQYF
TGTGCCAGCAGCTCCCCAGCGGGAGGGATCCACGAGCAGTACTTC
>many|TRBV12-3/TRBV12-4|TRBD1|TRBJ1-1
CASSSLVATGNWEAFF
TGTGCCAGCAGTTCATTGGTTGCGACAGGGAACTGGGAAGCTTTCTTT
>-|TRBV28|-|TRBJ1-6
CASSPPGRGWGNSPLHF
TGTGCCAGCAGTCCCCCGGGACGGGGGTGGGGTAATTCACCCCTCCACTTT
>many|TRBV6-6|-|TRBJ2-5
CASRPDTGMEETQYF
TGTGCCAGCAGACCAGATACAGGGATGGAGGAGACCCAGTACTTC
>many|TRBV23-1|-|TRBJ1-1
CASSQSGRGFREGTEAFF
TGCGCCAGCAGTCAATCCGGCAGGGGATTCAGGGAAGGCACTGAAGCTTTCTTT
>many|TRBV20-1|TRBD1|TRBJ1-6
CSALDRRGHSPLHF
TGCAGTGCATTGGACAGGCGAGGGCATTCACCCCTCCACTTT
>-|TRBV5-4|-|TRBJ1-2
CASRNNLGLTYGYTF
TGTGCCAGCCGGAATAACCTGGGGCTCACCTATGGCTACACCTTC
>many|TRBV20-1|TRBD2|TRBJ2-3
CSASGTSGTDTQYF
TGCAGTGCTTCCGGGACTAGCGGTACAGATACGCAGTATTTT
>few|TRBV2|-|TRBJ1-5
CASSPGGYQPQHF
TGTGCCAGCAGTCCCGGGGGGTATCAGCCCCAGCATTTT
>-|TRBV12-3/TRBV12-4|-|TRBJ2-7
CASSLVLRGLGEQYF
TGTGCCAGCAGTTTGGTGCTACGAGGTTTAGGCGAGCAGTACTTC
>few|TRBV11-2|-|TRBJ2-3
CASSPLTTDTQYF
TGTGCCAGCAGCCCATTGACCACAGATACGCAGTATTTT
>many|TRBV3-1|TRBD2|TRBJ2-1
CASSQVTSGPYNEQFF
TGTGCCAGCAGCCAAGTTACTAGCGGCCCCTACAATGAGCAGTTCTTC
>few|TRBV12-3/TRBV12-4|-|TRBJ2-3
CASSLDHTDTQYF
TGTGCCAGCAGTTTAGACCACACAGATACGCAGTATTTT
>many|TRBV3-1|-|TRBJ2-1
CASSQAFQLYNEQFF
TGTGCCAGCAGCCAAGCGTTCCAGCTATACAATGAGCAGTTCTTC
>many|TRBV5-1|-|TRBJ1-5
CASSSSGTAYSNQPQHF
TGCGCCAGCAGCTCTTCCGGGACGGCCTATAGCAATCAGCCCCAGCATTTT
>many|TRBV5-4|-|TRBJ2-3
CASSSRYAGDGDTQYF
TGTGCCAGCAGCTCCCGATATGCTGGGGATGGAGATACGCAGTATTTT
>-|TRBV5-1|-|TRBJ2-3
CTSSLGDSTDTQYF
TGCACCAGCAGCTTGGGGGATAGCACAGATACGCAGTATTTT
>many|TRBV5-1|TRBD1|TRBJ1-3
CASSLGTGPGNTIYF
TGCGCCAGCAGCTTGGGGACAGGGCCTGGAAACACCATATATTTT
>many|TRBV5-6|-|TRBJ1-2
CASSLVERIYYGYTF
TGTGCCAGCAGCTTGGTTGAACGGATCTACTATGGCTACACCTTC
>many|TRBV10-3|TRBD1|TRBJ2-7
CAISAGTGGPEQYF
TGTGCCATCAGTGCAGGGACAGGGGGTCCCGAGCAGTACTTC
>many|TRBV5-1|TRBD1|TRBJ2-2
CASSLTGDTGELFF
TGCGCCAGCAGCTTAACAGGGGACACCGGGGAGCTGTTTTTT
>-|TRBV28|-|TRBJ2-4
CASSLASRKNIQYF
TGTGCCAGCAGTTTGGCCAGCCGAAAAAACATTCAGTACTTC
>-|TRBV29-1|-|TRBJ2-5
CSVEVRGKETQYF
TGCAGCGTTGAAGTTAGGGGAAAAGAGACCCAGTACTTC
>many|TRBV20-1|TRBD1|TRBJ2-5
CSARNAGTGGRGETQYF
TGCAGTGCTAGAAATGCCGGGACAGGGGGCCGAGGAGAGACCCAGTACTTC
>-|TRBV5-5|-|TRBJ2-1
CASRLGSSYNEQFF
TGTGCCAGCAGACTGGGAAGCTCCTACAATGAGCAGTTCTTC
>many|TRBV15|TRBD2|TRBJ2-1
CATGVAGRNEQFF
TGTGCCACTGGGGTAGCGGGTCGCAATGAGCAGTTCTTC
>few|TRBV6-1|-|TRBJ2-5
CASIPHTTGQETQYF
TGTGCCAGCATCCCCCATACCACAGGCCAAGAGACCCAGTACTTC
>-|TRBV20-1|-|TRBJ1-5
CSASTSPDQPQHF
TGCAGTGCTAGCACCAGCCCCGATCAGCCCCAGCATTTT
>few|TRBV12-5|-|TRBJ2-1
CASGSGTSDYNEQSF
TGTGCTAGTGGTTCAGGGACCTCCGACTACAATGAGCAGTCCTTC
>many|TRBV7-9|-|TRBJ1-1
CASSLAVGMNTEAFF
TGTGCCAGCAGCTTAGCGGTCGGCATGAACACTGAAGCTTTCTTT
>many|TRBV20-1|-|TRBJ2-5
CSAREPGAGETQYF
TGCAGTGCTAGAGAACCAGGGGCCGGGGAGACCCAGTACTTC
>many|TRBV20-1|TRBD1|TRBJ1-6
CSARGAPTGGSSPLHF
TGCAGTGCTAGAGGGGCTCCGACAGGGGGAAGTTCACCCCTCCACTTT
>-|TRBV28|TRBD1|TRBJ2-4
CASSIDRDPIAKNIQYF
TGTGCCAGCAGTATTGACAGGGATCCTATAGCCAAAAACATTCAGTACTTC
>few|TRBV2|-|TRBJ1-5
CASSQGFLDNQPQHF
TGTGCCAGCAGCCAGGGGTTTTTGGACAATCAGCCCCAGCATTTT
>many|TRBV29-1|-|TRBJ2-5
CSVVRAVVRETQYF
TGCAGCGTTGTGAGGGCGGTGGTGCGAGAGACCCAGTACTTC
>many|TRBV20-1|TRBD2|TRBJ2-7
CSASVPGGTYEQYF
TGCAGTGCTAGTGTTCCGGGAGGGACCTACGAGCAGTACTTC
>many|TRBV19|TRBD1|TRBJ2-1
CASSIVGTAINEQFF
TGTGCCAGTAGTATAGTGGGGACAGCAATCAATGAGCAGTTCTTC
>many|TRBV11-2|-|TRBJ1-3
CASRAVDSSGNTIYF
TGTGCCAGCAGGGCCGTCGATAGCTCTGGAAACACCATATATTTT
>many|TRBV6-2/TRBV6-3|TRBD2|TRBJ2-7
CASSSHGAGETYEQYF
TGTGCCAGCAGTTCCCACGGGGCGGGAGAAACCTACGAGCAGTACTTC
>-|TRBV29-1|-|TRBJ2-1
CSVAWRRNYNEQFF
TGCAGCGTTGCTTGGCGGAGGAATTACAATGAGCAGTTCTTC